This entry is about one T cell receptor beta chain. This specimen comes from a study of blood T cell repertoires in COVID-19. Study-wide context: Material from acute and convalescent COVID-19 was sourced from the United States, Italy and Spain. Sample material is recorded as cDNA or gDNA derived from T cells, B-cell-depleted T cells, or PBMCs.

It was during active infection that Seattle patients were enrolled and then longitudinally followed. The authors' processing: Reference gene primer amplification yielded estimated nucleated cell counts. Only in-frame clones appear in the TCRdb table, and some are missing; sequencing was by immunoSEQ multiplex PCR. That table gives V, J and clone size, and the DNA gave D and trimming. The data hold 300,000 to 350,000 clones, with roughly 90% observed a single time. CDR1 is SNHLY and CDR2 is FYNNEI in the germline V gene. The V gene lost 5 bases and the J gene lost 3 bases, with 11 bases spanning the gap. The CDR3 has 14 amino acids.

The sequenced sample consisted of peripheral blood. This clonotype was sampled from a woman aged 25-40 years with COVID-19, enrolled during active disease. V usage is TRBV2 and J usage is TRBJ1-5, with D uncertain. As DNA, the CDR3 is TGTGCCAGCAGTTCAACAGTAACCAATCAGCCCCAGCATTTT. This codes for CASSSTVTNQPQHF.